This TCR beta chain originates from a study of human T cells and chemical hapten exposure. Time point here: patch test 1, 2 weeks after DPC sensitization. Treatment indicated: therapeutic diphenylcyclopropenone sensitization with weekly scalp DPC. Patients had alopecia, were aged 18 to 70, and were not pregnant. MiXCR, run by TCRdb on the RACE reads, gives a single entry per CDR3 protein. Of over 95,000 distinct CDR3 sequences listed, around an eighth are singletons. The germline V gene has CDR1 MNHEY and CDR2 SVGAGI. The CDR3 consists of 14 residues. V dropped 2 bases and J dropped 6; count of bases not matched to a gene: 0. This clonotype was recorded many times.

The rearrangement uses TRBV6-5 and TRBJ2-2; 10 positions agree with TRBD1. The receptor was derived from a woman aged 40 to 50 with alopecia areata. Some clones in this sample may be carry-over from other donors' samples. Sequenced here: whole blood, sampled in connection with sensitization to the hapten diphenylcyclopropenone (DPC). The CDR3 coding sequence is TGTGCCAGCAGTTACGGACAGGGGGCCGGGGAGCTGTTTTTT. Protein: CASSYGQGAGELFF.